This record looks at one T cell receptor (beta chain) sequence and its context. What it binds is unknown. The CDR3 length is 15 residues. Trimming removed 4 bases at V and 0 bases at J, with 11 bases between. Germline CDR1 reads SNHLY; CDR2 reads FYNNEI. Naive-designated CD8 cells lacked CD45RO, were positively enriched for CCR7, and omitted terminally differentiated effector memory CD45RA+ cells. Produced via immunoSEQ multiplex PCR; TCRdb's table is partial and in-frame only. The data show 2 million to 2.5 million clones, over 85% seen once. The sample comes from a study of shared clonotypes between healthy human individuals. Study-level results: Across several donors, naive CD4 shared roughly 5.2%, naive CD8 3% to 3.5%, memory CD4 roughly 2.1%, memory CD8 over 0.3%. Richness estimates generally favored naive over memory subsets.

Sequenced input: naive CD8+ T cells sorted from blood. The chain carries TRBV2 and TRBJ2-3; D is uncertain. The receptor's source is a man aged 18-30 years in good health. Here the CDR3 DNA reads TGTGCCAGCAGTGTCGGCTTTTCTAGCACAGATACGCAGTATTTT. As protein: CASSVGFSSTDTQYF.